This T cell receptor beta chain stems from a study of blood T cells in healthy people across ages. V was cut by 1 base and J by 7 bases, with 14 bases left in between. The CDR3 runs to 15 residues. From germline, CDR1 is SGDLS and CDR2 YYNGEE. Primed by a sample-barcoded 5' primer and a J-beta primer mix, a second PCR proceeded for roughly 6 to 12 cycles. Each cDNA molecule was tagged by a template-switch adaptor with 12 random nucleotides. Each CDR3 protein is one row after TCRdb ran MiXCR on the 5' RACE reads. The sample holds about 1,800,000 distinct CDR3 sequences, 28% seen once. The source material was blood. The TCR sequence derives from a woman between 25 and 40 years old in good health. This chain joins TRBV9 and TRBJ1-4, with D perhaps TRBD1 (5 bases). CDR3 nucleotide sequence: TGTGCCAGCAGCGTACGAGAGGGGAGCGGTGAAAAACTGTTTTTT. This translates into CASSVREGSGEKLFF.